These T cell receptor beta chains were read from a single sample in a study of cytomegalovirus exposure and HLA in healthy donors. Clones were read by immunoSEQ multiplex PCR, and TCRdb kept only the in-frame ones, dropping some. The table lists roughly 160,000 clones, approximately 85% of them singletons, with 2% to 3% in the top ten. The sample was PBMCs. These receptors originate from a man aged 25-40 years in good health and CMV-seropositive. The CDR3 runs from the conserved cysteine through the conserved F or W. D genes are given only for firm matches. The size entry is marked missing in some rows and otherwise reads once, few, many or a size class.

>TRBV27|NA|TRBJ2-1|TRBD2
CASSFGPLAGGNEQFF
TGTGCCAGCAGTTTCGGGCCGCTAGCGGGAGGCAATGAGCAGTTCTTC
>TRBV18|NA|TRBJ2-5|NA
CASSPRTALLETQYF
TGTGCCAGCTCACCTAGGACAGCCCTCCTGGAGACCCAGTACTTC
>TRBV14|NA|TRBJ1-1|TRBD1
CASSQDWGQVMNTEAFF
TGTGCCAGCAGCCAAGATTGGGGACAGGTGATGAACACTGAAGCTTTCTTT
>TRBV5-1|NA|TRBJ2-5|TRBD2
CASSGLAGLTQETQYF
TGCGCCAGCAGCGGACTAGCGGGATTAACTCAAGAGACCCAGTACTTC
>TRBV2|NA|TRBJ1-4|TRBD1
CASSGQGAGEKLFF
TGTGCCAGCAGTGGACAGGGTGCAGGTGAAAAACTGTTTTTT
>TRBV11-3|NA|TRBJ2-4|NA
CASSRPTGLARNIQYF
TGTGCCAGCAGCCGTCCTACGGGGCTAGCGCGAAACATTCAGTACTTC
>TRBV4-2|NA|TRBJ1-4|NA
CASSQDGQPNEKLFF
TGTGCCAGCAGCCAAGATGGACAGCCGAATGAAAAACTGTTTTTT
>TRBV14|NA|TRBJ1-2|NA
CASSPHFLDSYGYTF
TGTGCCAGCAGCCCTCACTTTTTAGACTCCTATGGCTACACCTTC
>TRBV6-1|NA|TRBJ1-6|TRBD1
CASSEQGENSPLHF
TGTGCCAGCAGTGAACAGGGGGAAAATTCACCCCTCCACTTT
>TRBV27|NA|TRBJ1-5|TRBD1
CASSSKTGGHNQPQHF
TGTGCCAGCAGTTCCAAGACAGGGGGGCACAATCAGCCCCAGCATTTT
>TRBV2|NA|TRBJ1-4|TRBD1
CASIGDRGQGSEKLFF
TGTGCCAGCATTGGGGACAGGGGGCAAGGTAGTGAAAAACTGTTTTTT
>TRBV13|NA|TRBJ1-5|NA
CASSLGGLNQPQHF
TGTGCCAGCAGCTTAGGTGGACTTAATCAGCCCCAGCATTTT
>TRBV6-1|NA|TRBJ1-2|TRBD1
CASRGTGTIDGYTF
TGTGCCAGCAGGGGGACAGGAACTATAGATGGCTACACCTTC
>TRBV4-3|few|TRBJ2-6|NA
CASSQGLGGTGANVLTF
TGCGCCAGCAGCCAAGGTCTAGGGGGAACTGGGGCCAACGTCCTGACTTTC
>TRBV10-3|NA|TRBJ1-2|NA
CAISEESVPYGYTF
TGTGCCATCAGTGAGGAATCGGTACCCTATGGCTACACCTTC
>TRBV5-4|NA|TRBJ2-2|NA
CASSLVGRGTGELFF
TGTGCCAGCAGCTTGGTGGGAAGGGGGACCGGGGAGCTGTTTTTT
>TRBV7-9|NA|TRBJ1-4|NA
CASSSPDSPNEKLFF
TGTGCCAGCAGCTCTCCAGACAGCCCCAATGAAAAACTGTTTTTT
>TRBV5-4|NA|TRBJ1-4|NA
CASSRATNEKLFF
TGTGCCAGCAGCCGTGCAACTAATGAAAAACTGTTTTTT
>TRBV21-1|once|TRBJ1-1|NA
CASIVTLPTGTENTEAFF
TGTGCCAGCATCGTAACCCTCCCAACAGGGACGGAGAACACTGAAGCTTTCTTT
>TRBV27|few|TRBJ2-1|TRBD2
CASSLGGSEQFF
TGTGCCAGCAGTTTGGGGGGGAGTGAGCAGTTCTTC
>TRBV5-8|NA|TRBJ2-3|NA
CASSLGQFLTDTQYF
TGTGCCAGCAGCTTGGGGCAGTTTCTCACAGATACGCAGTATTTT
>TRBV4-1|NA|TRBJ1-2|TRBD1
CASSQDIMGTGLIGGYTF
TGCGCCAGCAGCCAAGATATTATGGGGACAGGGCTAATTGGGGGCTACACCTTC
>TRBV6-6|NA|TRBJ2-3|NA
CASMLGQSNTDTQYF
TGTGCCAGCATGTTGGGCCAGTCAAACACAGATACGCAGTATTTT
>TRBV6-5|NA|TRBJ1-5|NA
CASRPRQGQPQHF
TGTGCCAGCAGACCCCGACAAGGTCAGCCCCAGCATTTT
>TRBV19|NA|TRBJ1-1|TRBD1
CASSIGGQSEAFF
TGTGCCAGTAGTATAGGGGGACAGTCTGAAGCTTTCTTT
>TRBV18|NA|TRBJ2-1|TRBD2
CASSIDRGLAFYNEQFF
TGTGCCAGCTCGATAGATAGGGGACTAGCGTTCTACAATGAGCAGTTCTTC
>TRBV5-1|once|TRBJ2-1|TRBD2
CASSLPLTSGSHNEQFF
TGCGCCAGCAGCTTGCCCTTGACTAGCGGGAGTCACAATGAGCAGTTCTTC
>TRBV19|NA|TRBJ1-2|NA
CASSRAQPANYGYTF
TGTGCCAGTAGTAGGGCCCAACCCGCTAACTATGGCTACACCTTC
>TRBV7-9|NA|TRBJ2-7|NA
CASSFPLSGSYEQYF
TGTGCCAGCAGCTTTCCCCTTAGCGGCTCCTACGAGCAGTACTTC
>TRBV6-5|NA|TRBJ1-2|NA
CASSYSNRGGGGYTF
TGTGCCAGCAGTTACTCGAATAGGGGCGGGGGTGGCTACACCTTC
>TRBV7-2|NA|TRBJ2-1|TRBD2
CASSGTSGIHEQFF
TGTGCCAGCAGCGGGACTAGCGGGATACATGAGCAGTTCTTC
>TRBV18|NA|TRBJ2-7|TRBD1
CASSPRQGASYEQYF
TGTGCCAGCTCACCAAGGCAGGGGGCCTCCTACGAGCAGTACTTC
>TRBV7-9|NA|TRBJ1-2|NA
CSSSLGYGGARGSTGYTF
TGTTCCAGCAGCTTGGGGTACGGCGGGGCGCGGGGCTCTACTGGCTACACCTTC
>TRBV7-3|NA|TRBJ2-5|NA
CASSLTQEETQYF
TGTGCCAGCAGCCTCACACAGGAAGAGACCCAGTACTTC
>TRBV4-3|NA|TRBJ2-3|NA
CASSHRRGTQYF
TGCGCCAGCAGCCATAGGCGGGGTACGCAGTATTTT
>TRBV5-3|NA|TRBJ2-2|TRBD2
CARTLPSGIIDGELFF
TGTGCCAGAACCTTGCCTAGCGGGATAATTGACGGGGAGCTGTTTTTT
>TRBV7-9|NA|TRBJ2-2|TRBD2
CASSLGLAGVKGELFF
TGTGCCAGCAGCTTAGGACTAGCGGGAGTCAAAGGGGAGCTGTTTTTT
>TRBV7-9|NA|TRBJ1-1|TRBD1
CASSLDRVWTEAFF
TGTGCCAGCAGCCTGGACAGGGTGTGGACTGAAGCTTTCTTT
>TRBV2|NA|TRBJ1-1|NA
CAGLPTRGDTEAFF
TGTGCCGGCCTACCTACCCGGGGAGACACTGAAGCTTTCTTT
>TRBV6-5|once|TRBJ2-3|NA
CASSYRPRVNPDTQYF
TGTGCCAGCAGTTACAGGCCCCGGGTGAATCCAGATACGCAGTATTTT
>TRBV7-6|NA|TRBJ2-5|NA
CASSSSRDQETQYF
TGTGCCAGCAGCTCATCGCGGGATCAAGAGACCCAGTACTTC
>TRBV18|NA|TRBJ2-2|NA
CASSPQGSTGELFF
TGTGCCAGCTCACCGCAGGGCAGCACCGGGGAGCTGTTTTTT
>TRBV4-3|NA|TRBJ1-1|NA
CASSQGYGSDTEAFF
TGCGCCAGCAGCCAAGGGTACGGGTCTGACACTGAAGCTTTCTTT
>TRBV5-8|NA|TRBJ2-5|NA
CASSLALLAGETQYF
TGTGCCAGCAGCTTGGCGTTACTAGCCGGGGAGACCCAGTACTTC
>TRBV4-3|NA|TRBJ2-2|NA
CASSQGLANTGELFF
TGCGCCAGCAGCCAAGGTCTAGCGAACACCGGGGAGCTGTTTTTT
>TRBV10-3|once|TRBJ1-1|NA
CAISAGGNTEAFF
TGTGCCATCAGTGCTGGAGGGAACACTGAAGCTTTCTTT
>TRBV25-1|NA|TRBJ1-1|NA
CASSGGVYTEAFF
TGTGCCAGCAGTGGGGGCGTTTACACTGAAGCTTTCTTT
>TRBV18|few|TRBJ1-1|NA
CASSQRDTYTEAFF
TGTGCCAGCTCACAAAGGGACACTTACACTGAAGCTTTCTTT
>TRBV7-9|NA|TRBJ1-2|NA
CASSLEYDSPNYGYTF
TGTGCCAGCAGCTTAGAATACGACAGTCCTAACTATGGCTACACCTTC
>TRBV5-6|NA|TRBJ2-1|TRBD2
CASSWGLAGHFSYNEQFF
TGTGCCAGCAGCTGGGGACTAGCGGGCCACTTCTCCTACAATGAGCAGTTCTTC
>TRBV30|NA|TRBJ2-1|TRBD2
CAWSVHQLADQSSYNEQFF
TGTGCCTGGAGTGTACACCAACTAGCGGATCAAAGCTCCTACAATGAGCAGTTCTTC
>TRBV4-1|NA|TRBJ2-1|TRBD2
CASSQTLAGLEQFF
TGCGCCAGCAGCCAAACCTTAGCGGGACTGGAGCAGTTCTTC
>TRBV27|NA|TRBJ2-1|TRBD2
CASSLFGGRASINNEQFF
TGTGCCAGCAGTTTATTTGGCGGGAGGGCCTCCATCAACAATGAGCAGTTCTTC
>TRBV11-3|NA|TRBJ1-1|TRBD1
CASSYRGVTEAFF
TGTGCCAGCAGCTACAGGGGAGTTACTGAAGCTTTCTTT
>TRBV4-2|NA|TRBJ1-2|NA
CASSQGAGALIYGYTF
TGTGCCAGCAGCCAAGGAGCAGGGGCCCTCATCTATGGCTACACCTTC